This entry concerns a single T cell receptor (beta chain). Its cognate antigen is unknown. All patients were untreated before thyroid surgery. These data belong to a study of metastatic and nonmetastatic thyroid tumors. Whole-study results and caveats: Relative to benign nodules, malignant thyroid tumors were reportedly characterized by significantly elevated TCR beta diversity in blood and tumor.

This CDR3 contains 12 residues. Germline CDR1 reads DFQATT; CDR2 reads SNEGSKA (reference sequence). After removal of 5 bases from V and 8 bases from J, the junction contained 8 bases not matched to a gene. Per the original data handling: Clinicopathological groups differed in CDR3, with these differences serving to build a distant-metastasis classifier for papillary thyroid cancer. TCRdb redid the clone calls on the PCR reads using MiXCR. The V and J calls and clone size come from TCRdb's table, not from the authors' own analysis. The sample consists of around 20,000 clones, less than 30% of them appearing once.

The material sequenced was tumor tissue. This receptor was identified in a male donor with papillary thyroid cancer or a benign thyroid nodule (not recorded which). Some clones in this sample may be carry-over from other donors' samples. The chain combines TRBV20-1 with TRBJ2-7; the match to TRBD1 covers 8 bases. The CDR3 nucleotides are TGCAGTGCTGGGGACAGGCCCCCCCAGCAGTACTTC. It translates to CSAGDRPPQQYF.